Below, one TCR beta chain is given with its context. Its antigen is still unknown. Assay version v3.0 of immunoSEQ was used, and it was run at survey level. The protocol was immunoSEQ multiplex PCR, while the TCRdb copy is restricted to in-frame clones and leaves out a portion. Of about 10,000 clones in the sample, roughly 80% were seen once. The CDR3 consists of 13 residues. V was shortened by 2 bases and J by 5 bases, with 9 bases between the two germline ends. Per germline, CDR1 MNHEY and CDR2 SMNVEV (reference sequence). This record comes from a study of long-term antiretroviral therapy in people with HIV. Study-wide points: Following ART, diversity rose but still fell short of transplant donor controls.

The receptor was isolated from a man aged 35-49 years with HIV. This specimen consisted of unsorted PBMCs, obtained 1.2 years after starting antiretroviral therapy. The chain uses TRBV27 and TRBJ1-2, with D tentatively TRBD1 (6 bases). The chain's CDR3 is CASSLRGEYGYTF. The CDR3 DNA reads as TGTGCCAGCAGTTTAAGGGGGGAGTATGGCTACACCTTC.